A single sample is the source of the 27 T cell receptor beta chains below, sequenced in a study of cytomegalovirus exposure and HLA in healthy donors (TCRdb year 2017). The library was obtained by the immunoSEQ multiplex PCR assay. For the multiplex PCR, a mixture combining 60 forward primers for TCR Vbeta segments and 13 reverse primers for TCR Jbeta segments was used. TCRdb obtained this table from immuneACCESS and retained in-frame rearrangements with V and J assigned. These tables miss some clones; where compared with another copy, unresolved V genes account for less than half of the shortfall, and the remainder is unexplained. This sample lists some 120,000 clones; roughly 71% were detected once. The ten largest clones take up under 3% of the sample. Sample: PBMCs. Receptor source: a woman aged 40 to 55 in good health and CMV-seropositive.

There are a few counts of this clone. This chain joins TRBV18 and TRBJ2-1, with TRBD2 as a possible D gene (5 bases). Trimming stripped 3 bases from V and 8 bases from J, with 8 bases between. The CDR3 has 12 residues. Germline V gene sequence: CDR1 KGHSH, CDR2 LQKENI. DNA of the CDR3: TGTGCCAGCTCACCCGGCGGGTATGAGCAGTTCTTC. Amino acid sequence: CASSPGGYEQFF.

V is TRBV18 and J is TRBJ2-7; 8 nucleotides match TRBD2. Germline-derived CDR1 and CDR2 are KGHSH and LQKENI. The CDR3 is 15 residues long. The V segment lost 2 bases and the J segment 5 bases; nucleotides outside the gene matches: 8. The CDR3 sequence is CASSPNIAGGDEQYF. The CDR3 DNA reads as TGTGCCAGCTCACCAAATATCGCGGGAGGAGACGAGCAGTACTTC.

The sample holds one count of this clone. The chain joins TRBV18 to TRBJ1-1; D not certain. Deletions cut 0 bases from V and 11 bases from J, with 16 bases between. CDR1 and CDR2 from the germline V gene are KGHSH and LQKENI. This CDR3 contains 14 residues. The CDR3 loop reads CASSPPSVGRLAFF. CDR3 coding DNA: TGTGCCAGCTCACCACCCAGCGTGGGGAGGTTGGCTTTCTTT.

This clone was detected once. The V gene is TRBV29-1, the J gene TRBJ1-1; D unresolved. CDR3 size: 14 residues. From germline, CDR1 is SQVTM and CDR2 ANQGSEA. The V and J ends lost 4 bases and 0 bases respectively, with 12 bases between them. In DNA form, the CDR3 reads TGCAGCGTTGCCTTGGGCCGACTGAACACTGAAGCTTTCTTT. Translating gives CSVALGRLNTEAFF.

The chain recombines TRBV5-1 with TRBJ2-3; the D gene is possibly TRBD2 (6 bases). The V and J ends lost 6 bases and 5 bases respectively, with 16 bases between them. This CDR3 spans 14 amino acids. Germline-derived CDR1 and CDR2 are SGHRS and YFSETQ. CDR3 DNA: TGCGCCAGCACTTTTGGCGGGGCCCAAGATACGCAGTATTTT. This encodes CASTFGGAQDTQYF. Full variable domain (rest looked up from reference TRBV5-1 and TRBJ2-3): KAGVTQTPRYLIKTRGQQVTLSCSPISGHRSVSWYQQTPGQGLQFLFEYFSETQRNKGNFPGRFSGRQFSNSRSEMNVSTLELGDSALYLCASTFGGAQDTQYFGPGTRLTVL.

This clone was detected once. The rearrangement joins TRBV13 to TRBJ2-1, with 10 nucleotides matching TRBD2. V lost 2 bases to trimming and J lost 8 bases; unmatched junction nucleotides: 6. The CDR3 length is 15 residues. CDR1 and CDR2 from the germline V gene are PRHDT and FYEKMQ (reference sequence). The CDR3 coding sequence is TGTGCCAGCAGCTTACGGTCTAGCGGGAGAGATGAGCAGTTCTTC. The encoded protein is CASSLRSSGRDEQFF.

This chain uses TRBV7-3 with TRBJ2-3; D perhaps matches TRBD2 (6 bases). Between the trimmed V and J ends, which lost 0 bases and 4 bases, there was a span of 14 bases. This CDR3 contains 16 residues. The germline V gene has CDR1 SGHTA and CDR2 FQGTGA. The CDR3 region is CASSLTGGSGSDTQYF. The CDR3 DNA sequence: TGTGCCAGCAGCTTAACGGGGGGTTCCGGGTCAGATACGCAGTATTTT. Combining the CDR3 with reference TRBV7-3 and TRBJ2-3 gives the whole variable domain GAGVSQTPSNKVTEKGKYVELRCDPISGHTALYWYRQSLGQGPEFLIYFQGTGAADDSGLPNDRFFAVRPEGSVSTLKIQRTERGDSAVYLCASSLTGGSGSDTQYFGPGTRLTVL.

The genes are TRBV7-2 and TRBJ1-4, with D maybe TRBD1 (6 bases). CDR1 SGHTA and CDR2 FQGNSA come from the germline V gene. Between the trimmed V and J ends, which lost 5 bases and 8 bases, there was a span of 12 bases. The length of the CDR3 is 13 residues. The CDR3 nucleotides are TGTGCCAGCAGCGTACAGGGCCGGGAAAAACTGTTTTTT. It encodes CASSVQGREKLFF.

This chain connects TRBV2 to TRBJ2-7, with TRBD1 matching over 9 bases. The CDR3 totals 12 residues. Germline assignment: CDR1 SNHLY and CDR2 FYNNEI. The ends lost 6 bases at V and 3 bases at J; junction bases unmatched: 0. The CDR3 here is CASRDRGYEQYF. DNA of the CDR3: TGTGCCAGCAGGGACAGGGGCTACGAGCAGTACTTC.

This clone was observed a few times. The chain couples TRBV4-1 to TRBJ2-5; 7 positions agree with TRBD2. V shed 0 bases, J shed 1 base, and the junction held 14 bases outside the gene matches. The CDR3 has 19 residues. Germline CDR1 MGHRA, CDR2 YSYEKL. CDR3 bases: TGCGCCAGCAGCCAAGAGGTTGGGAGTGCTTCTAGCGGCCAAGAGACCCAGTACTTC. Its translation is CASSQEVGSASSGQETQYF.

The rearrangement uses TRBV6-5 and TRBJ1-4; D is perhaps TRBD1 (6 bases). Per the germline V gene, CDR1 is MNHEY and CDR2 is SVGAGI. CDR3 length equals 14 residues. Trimming removed 5 bases from V and 0 bases from J, with 7 bases in between. CDR3 nucleotide sequence: TGTGCCAGCAGTCGACAGGCAACTAATGAAAAACTGTTTTTT. Amino acid sequence: CASSRQATNEKLFF.

This chain links TRBV4-3 with TRBJ2-7; possible D gene TRBD2, 5 bases. The germline CDR1 and CDR2 sequences are LGHNA and YSLEER. The CDR3 length is 15 residues. V dropped 0 bases and J dropped 0 bases, with 9 bases sitting between them. Written as DNA, the CDR3 is TGCGCCAGCAGCCAAGACCGAGGGAGCTCCTACGAGCAGTACTTC. Its translation: CASSQDRGSSYEQYF.

This clone was detected only a few times. This sequence joins TRBV20-1 and TRBJ2-7; D ambiguous. V was clipped by 3 bases and J by 6 bases, with 9 bases between them. The CDR3 is 11 residues long. Germline loops: CDR1 DFQATT, CDR2 SNEGSKA (reference sequence). CDR3 region: CSARTEREQYF. The CDR3 DNA reads as TGCAGTGCTAGGACGGAGCGCGAGCAGTACTTC.

The chain employs TRBV2 and TRBJ2-3; a possible D gene is TRBD1 (5 bases). CDR3 length: 15 amino acids. Trimming removed 1 base at V and 6 bases at J, with 14 bases between. CDR1 is SNHLY and CDR2 is FYNNEI in the germline V gene. CDR3 loop: CASSEGRVRSDTQYF. As DNA, the CDR3 is TGTGCCAGCAGTGAAGGCAGGGTTCGGTCGGATACGCAGTATTTT.

The chain links TRBV29-1 to TRBJ2-7; 9 nucleotides align to TRBD1. The CDR3 loop spans 12 amino acids. Looked up from germline, CDR1 is SQVTM and CDR2 is ANQGSEA. Unmatched junction bases numbered 4, after V lost 6 bases and J lost 4 bases. Written as DNA, the CDR3 is TGCAGCGTACGACAGGGGGTGTACGAGCAGTACTTC. The encoded protein is CSVRQGVYEQYF.

The V call is TRBV7-2, the J call TRBJ1-1, with D perhaps TRBD1 (5 bases). Germline V gene sequence: CDR1 SGHTA, CDR2 FQGNSA. The CDR3 sequence is 14 residues long. The ends were cut back, 3 bases at V and 1 base at J, with 9 bases in the middle. The CDR3 spells CASSFQGGNTEAFF. The DNA for the CDR3 is TGTGCCAGCAGCTTCCAGGGTGGGAACACTGAAGCTTTCTTT. The entire variable domain, with the rest obtained from reference TRBV7-2 and TRBJ1-1, is as follows: GAGVSQSPSNKVTEKGKDVELRCDPISGHTALYWYRQSLGQGLEFLIYFQGNSAPDKSGLPSDRFSAERTGGSVSTLTIQRTQQEDSAVYLCASSFQGGNTEAFFGQGTRLTVV.

This clone was found a few times. The rearrangement joins TRBV7-9 to TRBJ2-3; D is unclear. V lost 5 bases and J lost 4, with 13 bases in between. The CDR3 length is 14 residues. Germline V gene lookup returns CDR1 SEHNR and CDR2 FQNEAQ (reference sequence). DNA for the CDR3: TGTGCCAGCAGCCCCCAGATGGGCGCAGATACGCAGTATTTT. Amino acid sequence: CASSPQMGADTQYF.

The chain links TRBV5-4 to TRBJ2-2; D is perhaps TRBD2 (6 bases). Germline V gene lookup returns CDR1 SGHNT and CDR2 YYREEE (reference sequence). The CDR3 has 16 amino acids. Trimming shortened V by 0 bases and J by 6 bases, and 15 bases separated the two germline ends. The CDR3 coding sequence is TGTGCCAGCAGCTTGGTAGCTAGCGCTTGGTCCGGGGAGCTGTTTTTT. This gives the protein CASSLVASAWSGELFF.

This chain connects TRBV6-6 to TRBJ2-5; TRBD2 might be the D (6 bases). CDR3 size: 15 residues. Trimming took 10 bases from V and 1 from J, leaving 19 bases between them. Germline CDR1 and CDR2: MNHNY and SVGAGI (reference sequence). The CDR3 region has the DNA TGTGCCATCAGGGATGTGGCGGGGTCCCAAGAGACCCAGTACTTC. It codes for CAIRDVAGSQETQYF.

This rearrangement joins TRBV5-4 to TRBJ2-1; 7 nucleotides agree with TRBD2. The CDR3 sequence is 15 residues long. J gave up 8 bases and V 4 bases, and 12 bases lay outside the gene matches. Per the germline V gene, CDR1 is SGHNT and CDR2 is YYREEE (reference sequence). For the CDR3, the DNA is TGTGCCAGCAGCGCGGGGGTGCCCCAGGGATATGAGCAGTTCTTC. This translates into CASSAGVPQGYEQFF.

The rearrangement uses TRBV4-1 and TRBJ1-2; 10 bases match TRBD1. The CDR3 spans 15 residues. The trim removed 1 base at V and 7 bases at J, leaving 6 bases unmatched. The germline gives CDR1 MGHRA, CDR2 YSYEKL. CDR3: CASSQVSGQGIGYTF. The CDR3 bases are TGCGCCAGCAGCCAAGTGTCGGGACAGGGGATTGGCTACACCTTC.

This sequence joins TRBV12-5 and TRBJ1-2, with 7 bases that match TRBD1. CDR3 length equals 13 residues. With V trimmed by 8 bases and J by 8 bases, 11 bases remained unmatched. Germline V gene lookup returns CDR1 LGHNT and CDR2 FRNRAP. CDR3 nucleotide sequence: TGTGCTAGTCAAGCCGACAGGGCAGGCGGCTACACCTTC. It is translated as CASQADRAGGYTF.

The sample holds a few counts of this clone. The rearrangement joins TRBV7-2 to TRBJ2-1; D is uncertain. Per the germline V gene, CDR1 is SGHTA and CDR2 is FQGNSA. V was trimmed by 2 bases and J by 8 bases, leaving 10 bases between them. CDR3 length: 13 residues. The DNA for the CDR3 is TGTGCCAGCAGCTTAATGTCTATTGATGAGCAGTTCTTC. It specifies CASSLMSIDEQFF.

This chain uses TRBV7-3 with TRBJ1-1, with 10 bases fitting TRBD1. This CDR3 is 16 amino acids long. CDR1 is SGHTA and CDR2 is FQGTGA in the germline V gene. Trimming took 5 bases from V and 0 from J; bases not matched to a gene: 6. The CDR3 reads CASSERDRGVNTEAFF. The CDR3 DNA reads as TGTGCCAGCAGCGAAAGGGACAGGGGCGTGAACACTGAAGCTTTCTTT.

This chain's CDR3 is CASGLEQGSEAFF. In DNA form, the CDR3 reads TGTGCTAGTGGTTTGGAACAGGGCTCTGAAGCTTTCTTT. V gene TRBV12-5 combines with J gene TRBJ1-1, with D perhaps TRBD1 (6 bases). Germline CDR1 and CDR2: LGHNT and FRNRAP. Trimming pared 1 base from V and 6 bases from J, leaving 9 bases between. The CDR3 consists of 13 residues.

CDR3 bases: TGTGCCAGCAGCCACTACGGGTTGGATGAAAAACTGTTTTTT. Translation gives CASSHYGLDEKLFF. The genes are TRBV14 and TRBJ1-4, with D unresolved. Germline loops: CDR1 SGHDN, CDR2 FVKESK. CDR3 length equals 14 residues. V shed 3 bases and J shed 6 bases, with 11 bases lying between them.

The gene calls are TRBV6-5 and TRBJ1-5; 7 bases fit TRBD1. The CDR3 extends over 15 amino acids. The germline gives CDR1 MNHEY, CDR2 SVGAGI. J lost 3 bases, V lost 6 bases, and 8 bases had no gene match. CDR3 DNA: TGTGCCAGCAGCTCGACAGGGTACCCCAATCAGCCCCAGCATTTT. Residues: CASSSTGYPNQPQHF.